This TCR beta chain was recorded in a study of T cells expressing NK-cell markers. Study information: Repertoire data for TCR beta were derived from sorted T cells (CD3+CD56+NKG2C+, CD3+CD56+NKG2C- and CD3+CD56-NKG2C+). Most of the eight sequenced donors were classified as HCMV-seropositive, and one was classified as seronegative. Findings and caveats of the study: The CD3+CD56-NKG2C+ fraction was also led by these clonotypes in a handful of donors.

The authors generated TCR beta cDNA through 5'RACE template switching with UMIs. TCRdb reanalyzed the 5' RACE reads, giving one entry per CDR3 protein sequence and no DNA. Its table lists roughly 300,000 distinct CDR3 sequences. The CDR3 is 12 amino acids. Germline CDR1 reads DFQATT; CDR2 reads SNEGSKA (reference sequence). With regard to this clonotype: What it binds is unknown.

The rearrangement uses TRBV20-1 and TRBJ2-2; TCRdb selects TRBD1, and the lack of DNA leaves this call unchecked. The sequencing sample was made of blood T cells: a sorted CD56 or NKG2C T cell subset, CD4+ or CD8+ T cells, or bulk PBMC T cells (not recorded which). This clonotype originated in a woman between 18 and 70 years old in good health. The CDR3 protein is CSAPREVGELFF.